The rows below give T cell receptor beta chains drawn from one sample of a study of cytomegalovirus exposure and HLA in healthy donors. Clones were sequenced by immunoSEQ multiplex PCR, and TCRdb holds only the in-frame ones, with some missing. The sample has approximately 120,000 clones, approximately 80% seen once. The specimen sequenced was PBMCs. The receptors here all came from a middle-aged man in good health and CMV-seronegative. CDR3s include the opening cysteine and the closing phenylalanine or tryptophan. Each record gives: D gene, clone size, V gene, J gene, CDR3 protein, CDR3 DNA. A D gene is named only where the DNA matches it firmly. Not all rows give a size; the values are once, few, many and, for expanded clones, a class.

>TRBD2|-|TRBV4-1|TRBJ2-3
CASSQEASGGAVTQYF
TGCGCCAGCAGCCAAGAGGCTAGCGGGGGGGCAGTTACGCAGTATTTT
>-|-|TRBV28|TRBJ2-7
CASSLFAGSYF
TGTGCCAGCAGTTTATTTGCGGGGTCGTACTTC
>-|-|TRBV18|TRBJ2-7
CASSPPQFLGEQYF
TGTGCCAGCTCACCACCACAGTTCCTGGGCGAGCAGTACTTC
>TRBD1|few|TRBV6-6|TRBJ1-6
CASRTGTSAAPLHF
TGTGCCAGCAGGACAGGGACCTCCGCGGCACCCCTCCACTTT
>TRBD1|-|TRBV5-6|TRBJ2-1
CASRGTGTSEQFF
TGTGCCAGCAGGGGGACAGGGACCAGTGAGCAGTTCTTC
>TRBD1|once|TRBV6-5|TRBJ2-5
CASSYGTGLWKETQYF
TGTGCCAGCAGTTATGGGACAGGGTTGTGGAAAGAGACCCAGTACTTC
>-|few|TRBV5-5|TRBJ1-3
CASSTGQSSGNTIYF
TGTGCCAGCAGCACGGGACAAAGCTCTGGAAACACCATATATTTT
>-|-|TRBV9|TRBJ1-6
CASSVGTNSPLHF
TGTGCCAGCAGCGTAGGAACAAATTCACCCCTCCACTTT
>-|-|TRBV5-4|TRBJ2-5
CASSLIPTGQYQETQYF
TGTGCCAGCAGCTTAATCCCCACGGGTCAGTACCAAGAGACCCAGTACTTC
>TRBD1|-|TRBV5-4|TRBJ2-7
CASSQGVASYEQYF
TGTGCCAGCAGCCAGGGGGTGGCGTCCTACGAGCAGTACTTC
>TRBD2|-|TRBV7-9|TRBJ2-2
CASSLAKGGTGELFF
TGTGCCAGCAGCCTGGCCAAGGGAGGGACCGGGGAGCTGTTTTTT
>-|-|TRBV7-9|TRBJ1-2
CASSLGSNPNYGYTF
TGTGCCAGCAGCTTAGGTAGTAACCCTAACTATGGCTACACCTTC
>-|-|TRBV19|TRBJ1-4
CASSIAGFNEKLFF
TGTGCCAGTAGTATAGCAGGTTTTAATGAAAAACTGTTTTTT
>-|few|TRBV27|TRBJ1-2
CASSGETGYGYTF
TGTGCCAGCAGTGGAGAAACAGGGTATGGCTACACCTTC
>TRBD2|-|TRBV18|TRBJ2-3
CASSPGTSGGTTDTQYF
TGTGCCAGCTCACCAGGGACTAGCGGGGGGACCACAGATACGCAGTATTTT
>-|once|TRBV7-8|TRBJ1-2
CASSPQGNDYGYTF
TGTGCCAGCAGCCCTCAGGGTAACGACTATGGCTACACCTTC
>-|-|TRBV7-3|TRBJ2-3
CASSLQSDTQYF
TGTGCCAGCAGCTTACAATCCGATACGCAGTATTTT
>-|-|TRBV9|TRBJ1-2
CASSFQQVPTHGYTF
TGTGCCAGCAGCTTTCAGCAGGTACCGACCCATGGCTACACCTTC
>-|-|TRBV2|TRBJ2-7
CASSVIGVSEQYF
TGTGCCAGCAGTGTCATAGGGGTCTCCGAGCAGTACTTC
>-|few|TRBV7-9|TRBJ2-7
CSRISREQYF
TGTTCCAGAATATCGCGGGAGCAGTACTTC
>-|few|TRBV11-2|TRBJ2-7
CASSRQGRGGDEQYF
TGTGCCAGCAGCCGACAGGGACGGGGGGGCGACGAGCAGTACTTC
>-|-|TRBV28|TRBJ2-1
CASSLARWESSYNEQFF
TGTGCCAGCAGTTTAGCCCGATGGGAGAGCTCCTACAATGAGCAGTTCTTC
>-|-|TRBV14|TRBJ1-2
CASSQRPDIRGYTF
TGTGCCAGCAGCCAACGTCCGGACATCAGGGGCTACACCTTC
>-|-|TRBV27|TRBJ2-7
CASIITGYEQYF
TGTGCCAGTATCATAACAGGCTACGAGCAGTACTTC
>TRBD1|once|TRBV5-5|TRBJ1-2
CASSLATGTYGYTF
TGTGCCAGCAGCTTGGCGACAGGGACCTATGGCTACACCTTC
>TRBD1|-|TRBV30|TRBJ1-2
CAWSTGTGSHYGYTF
TGTGCCTGGAGTACCGGGACAGGGTCCCACTATGGCTACACCTTC
>TRBD1|-|TRBV6-1|TRBJ1-2
CASSEAQGQGYGYTF
TGTGCCAGCAGTGAAGCGCAAGGACAGGGCTATGGCTACACCTTC
>-|-|TRBV14|TRBJ1-2
CASSPGLRANYGYTF
TGTGCCAGCAGCCCGGGACTGAGAGCTAACTATGGCTACACCTTC
>-|few|TRBV5-6|TRBJ2-7
CASSLGRAWASFFF
TGTGCCAGCAGCTTGGGCCGCGCCTGGGCCTCGTTTTTCTTC
>TRBD1|few|TRBV28|TRBJ1-2
CASSLGGTGLPYGYTF
TGTGCCAGCAGTTTAGGCGGGACAGGGCTTCCCTATGGCTACACCTTC
>-|-|TRBV10-3|TRBJ2-7
CAISESREDEQYF
TGTGCCATCAGTGAGTCGAGGGAAGACGAGCAGTACTTC
>-|-|TRBV19|TRBJ1-4
CASSISAGGEKLFF
TGTGCCAGTAGTATATCGGCCGGAGGTGAAAAACTGTTTTTT
>TRBD1|-|TRBV27|TRBJ1-5
CASRPSDRGRGNQPQHF
TGTGCCAGCAGGCCAAGTGACAGGGGGCGAGGTAATCAGCCCCAGCATTTT
>TRBD1|-|TRBV14|TRBJ2-5
CASSQELGQGALETQYF
TGTGCCAGCAGCCAAGAACTAGGACAGGGGGCATTAGAGACCCAGTACTTC
>-|-|TRBV4-1|TRBJ2-7
CASSQVGVGARNF
-
>-|once|TRBV7-9|TRBJ1-1
CASSLAIGRGTEAFF
TGTGCCAGCAGCTTAGCGATCGGGAGGGGGACTGAAGCTTTCTTT
>TRBD2|-|TRBV5-1|TRBJ2-3
CASSGTGGPGDTQYF
TGCGCCAGCAGCGGAACGGGGGGGCCTGGAGATACGCAGTATTTT
>-|-|TRBV19|TRBJ2-6
CASSSGSGANVLTF
TGTGCCAGCTCCTCGGGCTCTGGGGCCAACGTCCTGACTTTC
>-|-|TRBV18|TRBJ2-7
CASSPQSGKYEQYF
TGTGCCAGCTCACCACAGTCAGGGAAATACGAGCAGTACTTC
>-|-|TRBV11-2|TRBJ2-1
CASSLTRVNEQFF
TGTGCCAGCAGCTTAACCAGGGTCAATGAGCAGTTCTTC
>TRBD1|-|TRBV28|TRBJ2-5
CASSLDGTGGLATQYF
TGTGCCAGCAGTTTAGATGGGACAGGGGGCTTGGCGACCCAGTACTTC
>TRBD1|-|TRBV6-1|TRBJ2-2
CASRLTGGDGLFF
TGTGCCAGCAGATTAACAGGGGGAGATGGGCTGTTTTTT
>-|-|TRBV7-2|TRBJ2-3
CASSLQASTDTQYF
TGTGCCAGCAGCCTCCAGGCTAGCACAGATACGCAGTATTTT
>TRBD1|-|TRBV7-3|TRBJ2-3
CASSSRGQSTDTQYF
TGTGCCAGCAGCTCACGGGGACAGAGCACAGATACGCAGTATTTT
>-|-|TRBV5-6|TRBJ2-7
CASSLLDRLRLYEQYF
TGTGCCAGCAGCCTTTTAGACAGGCTCAGGCTCTACGAGCAGTACTTC
>-|once|TRBV5-4|TRBJ2-3
CASSLQTTDTQYF
TGTGCCAGCAGCTTACAGACCACAGATACGCAGTATTTT
>-|-|TRBV11-1|TRBJ2-7
CASSRGQGQYYEQYF
TGTGCCAGCAGCCGCGGACAAGGACAGTACTACGAGCAGTACTTC
>TRBD1|-|TRBV10-3|TRBJ2-3
CAISEGQGADTQYF
TGTGCCATCAGTGAGGGACAGGGAGCAGATACGCAGTATTTT
>TRBD1|once|TRBV7-9|TRBJ2-2
CASSTIRGRAGELFF
TGTGCCAGCAGCACTATCAGGGGGCGGGCCGGGGAGCTGTTTTTT
>-|-|TRBV6-6|TRBJ2-7
CASGQQGAYEQYF
TGTGCCAGCGGACAGCAAGGCGCCTACGAGCAGTACTTC
>-|-|TRBV19|TRBJ1-1
CASSIVSGVGSEAFF
TGTGCCAGTAGTATAGTTTCGGGGGTTGGTTCTGAAGCTTTCTTT
>TRBD1|-|TRBV7-9|TRBJ1-2
CASSLEWDRAIYGYTF
TGTGCCAGCAGCTTAGAATGGGACAGGGCTATCTATGGCTACACCTTC
>-|-|TRBV6-1|TRBJ2-7
CASSFLGGYEQYF
TGTGCCAGCAGTTTCCTAGGGGGCTACGAGCAGTACTTC
>-|-|TRBV10-3|TRBJ1-5
CAISEPDRGGPQHF
TGTGCCATCAGTGAACCTGACAGAGGGGGGCCCCAGCATTTT
>TRBD1|once|TRBV28|TRBJ1-3
CASSSPGQGSGNTIYF
TGTGCCAGCAGTTCACCGGGACAGGGGTCTGGAAACACCATATATTTT
>-|-|TRBV4-1|TRBJ1-5
CASSPSEEDSNQPQHF
TGCGCCAGCAGCCCCAGTGAGGAGGACAGCAATCAGCCCCAGCATTTT
>TRBD1|-|TRBV7-3|TRBJ2-1
CASSLTGGSYNEQFF
TGTGCCAGCAGCCTTACAGGGGGCTCCTACAATGAGCAGTTCTTC
>TRBD1|-|TRBV4-1|TRBJ1-2
CASSQPDRVYGYTF
TGCGCCAGCAGCCAACCTGACAGGGTCTATGGCTACACCTTC
>-|-|TRBV5-1|TRBJ1-1
CASTSGKTEAFF
TGCGCCAGCACGAGCGGTAAGACTGAAGCTTTCTTT